The 32 T cell receptor beta chains given below trace back to one sample, sequenced in a study of shared clonotypes between healthy human individuals. Repertoires were generated with immunoSEQ multiplex PCR, while TCRdb's copy carries only in-frame clones and drops some. The top ten clones hold around 1.8% of a sample with roughly 2,000,000 clones, 85% to 95% of them seen once. CD45RO negativity and positive selection for CCR7 defined naive CD8 cells, a population that excluded terminally differentiated effector memory CD45RA+ cells. The sequenced sample consisted of naive CD8+ T cells from PBMCs. Every receptor here comes from a man aged 18 to 30 in good health. Some clones in this sample may be carry-over from other donors' samples.

This sequence joins TRBV27 and TRBJ2-7; 10 positions match TRBD2. Trimming removed 1 base from V and 6 bases from J; junction bases left unmatched: 9. The CDR3 totals 16 residues. The germline V gene has CDR1 MNHEY and CDR2 SMNVEV (reference sequence). The CDR3 reads CASSLFPSGSGIEQYF. The CDR3, as DNA: TGTGCCAGCAGTTTATTTCCTAGCGGGAGTGGGATCGAGCAGTACTTC.

The V gene is TRBV11-2, the J gene TRBJ2-7; maybe TRBD1 (5 bases). The CDR3 covers 12 residues. Germline CDR1 SGHAT, CDR2 FQNNGV. The V and J ends lost 3 bases and 5 bases respectively, with 8 bases between them. The chain's CDR3 is CASSFSRDEQYF. CDR3 nucleotides: TGTGCCAGCAGCTTTTCCAGGGACGAGCAGTACTTC. The whole variable domain, remainder taken from reference TRBV11-2 and TRBJ2-7, is EAGVAQSPRYKIIEKRQSVAFWCNPISGHATLYWYQQILGQGPKLLIQFQNNGVVDDSQLPKDRFSAERLKGVDSTLKIQPAKLEDSAVYLCASSFSRDEQYFGPGTRLTVT.

The rearrangement uses TRBV27 and TRBJ2-5, with 11 bases aligning to TRBD2. Unmatched junction bases numbered 12, after V lost 5 bases and J lost 4 bases. CDR3 length equals 17 residues. CDR1 is MNHEY, CDR2 SMNVEV, per germline (reference sequence). CDR3 protein: CASSQTELAGAPETQYF. In nucleotides, the CDR3 is TGTGCCAGCAGTCAGACCGAACTAGCGGGAGCCCCAGAGACCCAGTACTTC.

V gene TRBV27 combines with J gene TRBJ2-1, with D perhaps assigned TRBD1 or TRBD2 (5 bases each). There are 15 residues in the CDR3. Per germline, CDR1 MNHEY and CDR2 SMNVEV (reference sequence). V was shortened by 6 bases and J by 2 bases, with 14 bases between the two germline ends. The CDR3 reads CASRDRDGAYNEQFF. Written as DNA, the CDR3 is TGTGCCAGCAGGGACCGGGACGGAGCCTACAATGAGCAGTTCTTC.

J is TRBJ2-1 and V is TRBV4-1; no firm D call. The CDR3 sequence is 13 residues long. Germline V lookup: CDR1 MGHRA, CDR2 YSYEKL. Trimming stripped 3 bases from V and 3 bases from J, with 6 bases between. CDR3 DNA: TGCGCCAGCAGCCAGGGGATCTACAATGAGCAGTTCTTC. Its translation is CASSQGIYNEQFF.

This clone occurred once. The chain has TRBV27 and TRBJ1-4; 8 bases match TRBD1. V shed 2 bases, J shed 3 bases, and the junction held 11 bases outside the gene matches. Germline CDR1 is MNHEY and CDR2 is SMNVEV (reference sequence). The CDR3 totals 18 residues. The CDR3 loop is CASSLISPGGLSNEKLFF. The CDR3 region has the DNA TGTGCCAGCAGTTTAATCTCGCCAGGGGGCCTATCTAATGAAAAACTGTTTTTT.

V and J are TRBV19 and TRBJ1-1, with D hard to call. The V end lost 2 bases, the J end lost 0 bases, and 13 bases lay between the germline ends. CDR3 size: 16 residues. CDR1 is LNHDA, CDR2 SQIVND, per germline (reference sequence). The CDR3, as DNA: TGTGCCAGTAGTATAAGTTGGCTCCGGGTGAACACTGAAGCTTTCTTT. Its protein product is CASSISWLRVNTEAFF.

A note on this clone: The sample carries other DNA sequences with the same CDR3. The J gene is TRBJ2-7, the V gene TRBV30, with 10 bases aligning to TRBD1. Germline values: CDR1 GTSNPN, CDR2 SVGIG (reference sequence). The V and J ends lost 2 bases and 4 bases, in that order; junction bases with no gene match: 2. The CDR3 totals 13 residues. CDR3 bases: TGTGCCTGGAGTACGGGACAGGGGTACGAGCAGTACTTC. Translating gives CAWSTGQGYEQYF.

This rearrangement joins TRBV19 to TRBJ2-7; D may be TRBD1 or TRBD2 (5 bases each). V was pared by 7 bases and J by 3 bases, with 16 bases between. This CDR3 has 14 amino acids. Germline V lookup: CDR1 LNHDA, CDR2 SQIVND (reference sequence). Here the CDR3 reads CASTSGTWRYEQYF. The DNA for the CDR3 is TGTGCCAGTACCTCTGGGACCTGGCGCTACGAGCAGTACTTC.

With regard to this clone: A read error may account for a junction end that differs from germline. J is TRBJ2-1 and V is TRBV27; D possibly corresponds to TRBD1 (5 bases). Germline-derived CDR1 and CDR2 are MNHEY and SMNVEV (reference sequence). This CDR3 region has 14 residues. This CDR3 is CASAQGTAYNEQFF. The CDR3 coding sequence is TGCGCCAGCGCGCAGGGCACGGCCTACAATGAGCAGTTCTTC.

V usage is TRBV28 and J usage is TRBJ2-3; perhaps TRBD2 as D (6 bases). The CDR3 is 14 residues long. Germline V gene lookup returns CDR1 MDHEN and CDR2 SYDVKM. V was cut by 10 bases and J by 5 bases, with 19 bases left in between. CDR3 amino acids: CATNAGRPGDTQYF. The CDR3 nucleotides are TGTGCCACGAACGCGGGGCGCCCGGGAGATACGCAGTATTTT.

Concerning this clone itself: Other DNA sequences in this specimen translate into the identical CDR3. J is TRBJ1-1 and V is TRBV27, with D hard to call. The CDR3 consists of 12 residues. Trimming took off 6 bases at V and 1 base at J, with 6 bases between the two ends. Germline CDR1 MNHEY, CDR2 SMNVEV (reference sequence). The CDR3 is CASSKGNTEAFF. The CDR3 DNA reads as TGTGCCAGCAGCAAGGGGAACACTGAAGCTTTCTTT.

The chain recombines TRBV15 with TRBJ1-2; tentative D call: TRBD1 (5 bases). CDR3 size: 15 residues. Germline V gene sequence: CDR1 LNHNV, CDR2 YYDKDF (reference sequence). The V gene lost 7 bases and the J gene lost 4 bases, with 19 bases spanning the gap. The CDR3 bases are TGTGCCACCACCTCCGGGACGCTTTCTCCCTATGGCTACACCTTC. It is translated as CATTSGTLSPYGYTF.

V is TRBV28 and J is TRBJ2-7, with D possibly called TRBD1 or TRBD2 (5 bases each). This CDR3 spans 13 amino acids. CDR1 is MDHEN and CDR2 is SYDVKM in the germline V gene. Between the trimmed V and J ends, which lost 5 bases and 5 bases, there was a span of 13 bases. The CDR3 nucleotides read TGTGCCAGCAGTCGGGGAAAGGGACACGAGCAGTACTTC. Translation: CASSRGKGHEQYF.

Notes on this clone: In this CDR3 the conserved last residue, phenylalanine or tryptophan, is missing, so a read error is likely. It is unclear where the CDR3 begins or ends on the DNA, so no DNA is shown, and the CDR3 is as TCRdb lists it. This rearrangement joins TRBV7-9 to TRBJ2-7; the table's TRBD1 call for D was not verified on the DNA. CDR1 and CDR2 (germline): SEHNR, FQNEAQ (reference sequence). The CDR3 has 12 amino acids, counting both end residues. Here the CDR3 reads CASSFGTGQGSL.

The chain carries TRBV28 and TRBJ2-5; 7 nucleotides match TRBD1. The germline V gene encodes CDR1 MDHEN and CDR2 SYDVKM. This CDR3 is built from 15 residues. The V gene end was trimmed by 0 bases and the J gene end by 2 bases; junction bases not matched to a gene: 3. The CDR3 sequence: CASSLWTGNQETQYF. The CDR3 nucleotides read TGTGCCAGCAGTTTATGGACAGGGAATCAAGAGACCCAGTACTTC.

V gene TRBV7-9 combines with J gene TRBJ2-1, with 11 bases lining up with TRBD2. V shed 5 bases and J 5 bases; nucleotides not matched to a gene: 11. Looked up from germline, CDR1 is SEHNR and CDR2 is FQNEAQ (reference sequence). This CDR3 is built from 17 residues. In DNA form, the CDR3 reads TGTGCCAGCAGCCTTACACCGGGACTAGCGGCACACAATGAGCAGTTCTTC. Encoded protein: CASSLTPGLAAHNEQFF.

As to this clone: Other DNA variants within this sample encode the same CDR3. This chain links TRBV9 with TRBJ2-1; a weak D match, TRBD2 (6 bases). This CDR3 has 13 residues. Germline loops: CDR1 SGDLS, CDR2 YYNGEE. V was clipped by 2 bases and J by 7 bases, with 10 bases between them. CDR3 coding DNA: TGTGCCAGCAGCGTGAGCGGAGGGAATGAGCAGTTCTTC. Translating gives CASSVSGGNEQFF.

The chain employs TRBV13 and TRBJ2-2, with D perhaps assigned TRBD1 or TRBD2 (5 bases each). CDR1 PRHDT and CDR2 FYEKMQ come from the germline V gene (reference sequence). This CDR3 spans 16 amino acids. The germline V and J ends were trimmed by 8 bases and 2 bases, with 18 bases remaining between them. This CDR3 is CASSPRERGNTGELFF. CDR3 DNA sequence: TGTGCCAGCTCACCGAGGGAGAGGGGAAACACCGGGGAGCTGTTTTTT.

The CDR3: CASSLGTRGAFF. The CDR3 nucleotides are TGTGCCAGCAGCCTAGGGACAAGGGGGGCTTTCTTT. V usage is TRBV7-3 and J usage is TRBJ1-1; a weak D match, TRBD1 (6 bases). The V gene lost 5 bases and the J gene lost 11 bases, with 15 bases spanning the gap. The germline CDR1 and CDR2 sequences are SGHTA and FQGTGA. CDR3 size: 12 residues.

The chain joins TRBV18 to TRBJ2-2; TRBD1 might be the D (5 bases). The length of the CDR3 is 17 residues. V was shortened by 3 bases and J by 1 base, with 15 bases between the two germline ends. Germline V gene data show CDR1 as KGHSH and CDR2 as LQKENI. The CDR3 DNA sequence: TGTGCCAGCTCACCCGTGACAGAGCCGAGGAACACCGGGGAGCTGTTTTTT. Encoded protein: CASSPVTEPRNTGELFF.

The chain links TRBV11-2 to TRBJ2-7; the match to TRBD1 covers 7 bases. The V segment lost 6 bases and the J segment 2 bases; nucleotides outside the gene matches: 10. The CDR3 sequence is 15 residues long. Germline loops: CDR1 SGHAT, CDR2 FQNNGV. CDR3 sequence reads: CASRPGTALAYEQYF. The CDR3 region has the DNA TGTGCCAGCAGGCCAGGGACAGCGTTAGCCTACGAGCAGTACTTC. Using reference TRBV11-2 and TRBJ2-7 for the parts outside the CDR3, the full variable domain is EAGVAQSPRYKIIEKRQSVAFWCNPISGHATLYWYQQILGQGPKLLIQFQNNGVVDDSQLPKDRFSAERLKGVDSTLKIQPAKLEDSAVYLCASRPGTALAYEQYFGPGTRLTVT.

This chain uses TRBV6-5 with TRBJ1-2; 7 nucleotides align to TRBD1. Per germline, CDR1 MNHEY and CDR2 SVGAGI. CDR3 size: 14 residues. V trimming: 0 bases; J trimming: 8 bases; junction bases outside the gene matches: 6. The CDR3 DNA reads as TGTGCCAGCAGTTACTCGGGCAGGGGGGAAGGCTACACCTTC. This sequence encodes CASSYSGRGEGYTF.

The rearrangement joins TRBV28 to TRBJ2-7, with 7 bases identical to TRBD2. Germline values: CDR1 MDHEN, CDR2 SYDVKM. This CDR3 has 14 amino acids. V trimming: 3 bases; J trimming: 3 bases; junction bases outside the gene matches: 5. CDR3 nucleotides: TGTGCCAGCAGTTTTCGTAGCGGGCTCTACGAGCAGTACTTC. Translation: CASSFRSGLYEQYF.

CDR3 residues: CASSRSELSYNEQFF. The CDR3 DNA is TGTGCCAGCAGTCGAAGCGAATTATCCTACAATGAGCAGTTCTTC. The chain has TRBV6-5 and TRBJ2-1, with no clear D. The CDR3 contains 15 residues. The V end was cut by 5 bases, the J end by 1 base, with 12 bases between. Per the germline V gene, CDR1 is MNHEY and CDR2 is SVGAGI.

This chain joins TRBV11-2 and TRBJ2-1; the match to TRBD1 covers 8 bases. Germline values: CDR1 SGHAT, CDR2 FQNNGV. Trimming removed 7 bases from V and 7 bases from J; junction bases left unmatched: 9. The CDR3 has 14 residues. CDR3 in amino acids: CASTRARGLNEQFF. The CDR3 coding sequence is TGTGCCAGCACCAGGGCCAGGGGGCTTAATGAGCAGTTCTTC.

Worth noting for this clone: At the DNA level, this CDR3 is encoded by other sequences in the same sample as well. The rearrangement links TRBV4-3 to TRBJ2-3; D gene ambiguous. There are 15 residues in the CDR3. Deletions cut 1 base from V and 1 base from J, with 9 bases between. Germline V CDR1 and CDR2: LGHNA, YSLEER. Here the CDR3 reads CASSQVLAGTDTQYF. The CDR3 region has the DNA TGCGCCAGCAGCCAAGTTCTGGCGGGCACAGATACGCAGTATTTT.

J is TRBJ2-7 and V is TRBV7-9; D is undetermined. CDR3 length equals 11 residues. The V end was cut by 4 bases, the J end by 2 bases, with 3 bases between. The V gene's germline CDR1 is SEHNR and CDR2 FQNEAQ (reference sequence). CDR3: CASSWTYEQYF. The CDR3 DNA reads as TGTGCCAGCAGCTGGACCTACGAGCAGTACTTC.

The genes are TRBV10-2 and TRBJ1-4; unclear D gene. This CDR3 contains 15 residues. Per germline, CDR1 WSHSY and CDR2 SAAADI. V was pared by 3 bases and J by 8 bases, with 16 bases between. The CDR3 DNA follows: TGCGCCAGCAGTGAAGGGTTTAGGGCGCAGGAAAAACTGTTTTTT. This codes for CASSEGFRAQEKLFF.

The rearrangement links TRBV4-2 to TRBJ1-2; D is ambiguous. The CDR3 is 17 amino acids. Germline V gene sequence: CDR1 LGHNA, CDR2 YNFKEQ. Trimming stripped 0 bases from V and 4 bases from J, with 18 bases between. Here the CDR3 DNA reads TGTGCCAGCAGCCAAGAAAGGGCTACGAGTTTCACCTATGGCTACACCTTC. This encodes CASSQERATSFTYGYTF.

The V gene is TRBV7-2, the J gene TRBJ2-3; perhaps TRBD2 as D (5 bases). This CDR3 is built from 15 residues. CDR1 and CDR2 from the germline V gene are SGHTA and FQGNSA. The germline V and J ends were trimmed by 6 bases and 5 bases, with 18 bases remaining between them. CDR3 protein: CASREDPTMRDTQYF. DNA for the CDR3: TGTGCCAGCAGGGAGGACCCCACGATGCGAGATACGCAGTATTTT.

The chain joins TRBV19 to TRBJ2-7, with 7 bases fitting TRBD1. CDR1 and CDR2 (germline): LNHDA, SQIVND (reference sequence). The CDR3 length is 15 residues. With V trimmed by 3 bases and J by 0 bases, 5 bases remained unmatched. CDR3 loop: CASSILTGSSYEQYF. The CDR3 DNA follows: TGTGCCAGTAGTATTTTGACAGGGAGCTCCTACGAGCAGTACTTC.